This TCR beta chain was identified during a study of cytomegalovirus exposure and HLA in healthy donors. It was with 60 Vbeta and 13 Jbeta primers that the PCR ran. The table came from immunoSEQ multiplex PCR; TCRdb's copy has only in-frame clones and leaves some out. The table shows approximately 280,000 clones, with 86% occurring only once. V lost 2 bases to trimming and J lost 4 bases, with 8 bases between them. Looked up from germline, CDR1 is SGHTA and CDR2 is FQGTGA. The CDR3 is 13 residues long. This rearrangement joins TRBV7-3 to TRBJ1-2; no definite D call. Sequencing input: PBMCs. The sequence came from a man aged 40-55 years in good health and CMV-seropositive. The CDR3: CASSLFSGYGYTF. The CDR3 DNA reads as TGTGCCAGCAGCTTATTTTCCGGCTATGGCTACACCTTC.